The rows below give T cell receptor beta chains drawn from one sample of a study of blood T cell repertoires in COVID-19. Generated by immunoSEQ multiplex PCR, the TCRdb table keeps only in-frame clones and is missing some. Here the sample spans about 250,000 clones, approximately 84% being singletons. The specimen sequenced was PBMCs or T cells enriched from blood (not recorded which). Receptors originate from a woman aged 50 to 65 who had been exposed to COVID-19. Each CDR3 is given with its conserved first and last residue. Fields, in order: J gene, clone size, D gene, V gene, CDR3 protein, CDR3 DNA. The D gene is left open where the match is weak. Size is stated for part of the rows, as once, few or many counts, or as a class when the clone is expanded.

>TRBJ2-7|once|TRBD1|TRBV6-1
CASSEASRGLVYEQYF
TGTGCCAGCAGTGAAGCCTCCAGGGGGCTCGTCTACGAGCAGTACTTC
>TRBJ2-7|-|-|TRBV12-3/TRBV12-4
CASSLNRVYEQYF
TGTGCCAGCAGTTTGAACAGGGTCTACGAGCAGTACTTC
>TRBJ2-2|few|-|TRBV24-1
CATSDLTEPAGELFF
TGTGCCACCAGTGATTTAACAGAGCCGGCCGGGGAGCTGTTTTTT
>TRBJ2-3|-|-|TRBV29-1
CSVDLSRTDTQYF
TGCAGCGTTGATCTGTCCCGCACAGATACGCAGTATTTT
>TRBJ2-5|-|TRBD1|TRBV3-1/TRBV3-2
CASSAGDRVVETQYF
TGTGCCAGCAGCGCCGGGGACAGGGTCGTGGAGACCCAGTACTTC
>TRBJ1-5|-|-|TRBV6-5
CASGLSYNQPQHF
TGTGCCAGCGGGCTTTCCTATAATCAGCCCCAGCATTTT
>TRBJ1-1|-|TRBD1|TRBV5-1
CASSWGDSEAFF
TGCGCCAGCAGCTGGGGGGACAGCGAAGCTTTCTTT
>TRBJ2-2|-|TRBD2|TRBV18
CASSPPGLAGTYTGELFF
TGTGCCAGCTCACCACCGGGACTAGCGGGGACTTACACCGGGGAGCTGTTTTTT
>TRBJ2-3|-|TRBD2|TRBV11-2
CASSPALAGTSLRTDTQYF
TGTGCCAGCAGCCCTGCTCTAGCGGGGACTTCCCTCCGCACAGATACGCAGTATTTT
>TRBJ2-1|-|-|TRBV23-1
CASSRLRDGEQFF
TGCGCCAGCAGTCGCCTTCGGGATGGAGAGCAGTTCTTC
>TRBJ1-6|-|-|TRBV19
CASNSRGNNSPLHF
TGTGCCAGTAATTCCCGGGGTAATAATTCACCCCTCCACTTT
>TRBJ1-2|-|-|TRBV10-2
CASSEPSPLPHGYTF
TGCGCCAGCAGTGAACCGAGTCCCCTCCCACATGGCTACACCTTC
>TRBJ2-1|-|TRBD2|TRBV6-6
CASSYDGGEFNEQFF
TGTGCCAGCAGTTACGACGGGGGGGAATTTAATGAGCAGTTCTTC
>TRBJ2-3|-|-|TRBV5-1
CASSLGERVHTQYF
TGCGCCAGCAGCTTGGGGGAGCGCGTCCATACGCAGTATTTT
>TRBJ1-1|-|-|TRBV6-5
CASRTDRTEAFF
TGTGCCAGCAGAACTGACAGGACTGAAGCTTTCTTT
>TRBJ1-3|-|TRBD1|TRBV18
CASSPTNGDRGNTIYF
TGTGCCAGCTCACCTACGAATGGGGACAGGGGAAACACCATATATTTT
>TRBJ1-3|-|-|TRBV4-3
CASSQDRGGRNTIYF
TGCGCCAGCAGCCAAGATCGAGGGGGAAGGAACACCATATATTTT
>TRBJ2-3|-|-|TRBV20-1
CSASFKGWGTDTQYF
TGCAGTGCTAGTTTTAAGGGGTGGGGCACAGATACGCAGTATTTT
>TRBJ1-6|-|-|TRBV30
CAWSEGSGNSPLHF
TGTGCCTGGAGTGAGGGTTCGGGGAATTCACCCCTCCACTTT
>TRBJ1-4|once|-|TRBV5-6
CASSPTFGLLPTNEKLFF
TGTGCCAGCAGCCCAACCTTCGGACTCTTGCCGACTAATGAAAAACTGTTTTTT
>TRBJ2-3|-|-|TRBV5-4
CASSLQGANTDTQYF
TGTGCCAGCAGCCTCCAAGGGGCTAACACAGATACGCAGTATTTT
>TRBJ1-2|once|-|TRBV7-9
CASSLALGGYTF
TGTGCCAGCAGCTTAGCGCTAGGCGGCTACACCTTC
>TRBJ1-2|-|-|TRBV18
CASSRTDSGYTF
TGTGCCAGCTCTCGGACGGACTCGGGCTACACCTTC
>TRBJ1-5|-|-|TRBV27
CASSIGGPNQPQHF
TGTGCCAGCAGTATCGGGGGGCCCAATCAGCCCCAGCATTTT
>TRBJ2-4|-|TRBD1|TRBV24-1
CATSDGQGAKNIQYF
TGTGCCACCAGTGATGGACAGGGGGCCAAAAACATTCAGTACTTC
>TRBJ1-1|-|TRBD1|TRBV7-7
CASSLERSGTGDDTEAFF
TGTGCCAGCAGCTTAGAACGGTCCGGGACAGGGGATGACACTGAAGCTTTCTTT
>TRBJ2-2|-|-|TRBV7-2
CASSLLRDHTGELFF
TGTGCCAGCAGCTTACTGCGGGACCACACCGGGGAGCTGTTTTTT
>TRBJ1-1|-|TRBD1|TRBV4-1
CASSPIWDRGLTEAFF
TGCGCCAGCAGCCCGATTTGGGACAGGGGGCTCACTGAAGCTTTCTTT
>TRBJ2-2|once|TRBD1|TRBV5-4
CASSSVPGQMGTGELFF
TGTGCCAGCAGCTCGGTGCCGGGACAGATGGGCACCGGGGAGCTGTTTTTT
>TRBJ2-1|-|TRBD1|TRBV28
CASSFLIPGQGMNEQFF
TGTGCCAGCAGTTTCCTGATACCGGGACAGGGAATGAATGAGCAGTTCTTC
>TRBJ2-3|-|TRBD2|TRBV27
CASSSSGGGEVRQYF
TGTGCCAGCAGTAGTAGCGGGGGGGGAGAAGTGAGGCAGTATTTT
>TRBJ1-2|-|-|TRBV28
CAIFAGGRTANYGYTF
TGTGCCATCTTTGCCGGGGGGCGGACAGCTAACTATGGCTACACCTTC
>TRBJ2-1|-|TRBD1|TRBV18
CASSLGQELTFYNEQFF
TGTGCCAGCTCACTGGGACAGGAGCTAACTTTTTACAATGAGCAGTTCTTC
>TRBJ1-1|-|TRBD1|TRBV18
CASSPGTGLEAFF
TGTGCCAGCTCACCCGGGACAGGCCTTGAAGCTTTCTTT
>TRBJ2-1|-|-|TRBV5-1
CASSMGGDEQFF
TGCGCCAGCAGCATGGGAGGCGATGAGCAGTTCTTC
>TRBJ1-5|-|-|TRBV24-1
CATSVSVLSWRIQPQHF
TGTGCCACCAGTGTCTCGGTTCTCAGTTGGAGGATTCAGCCCCAGCATTTT
>TRBJ2-3|-|TRBD2|TRBV9
CASSVGTSFTDTQYF
TGTGCCAGCAGCGTAGGGACTAGCTTCACAGATACGCAGTATTTT
>TRBJ2-5|-|TRBD1|TRBV24-1
CATSDSPQGVGRTQYF
TGTGCCACCAGTGATTCACCCCAGGGGGTTGGACGGACCCAGTACTTC
>TRBJ1-2|-|TRBD1|TRBV28
CASSITGVYGYTF
TGTGCCAGCAGCATTACAGGGGTGTATGGCTACACCTTC
>TRBJ1-6|-|-|TRBV9
CASGDSDSYNSPLHF
TGTGCCAGCGGGGACTCCGACTCCTATAATTCACCCCTCCACTTT
>TRBJ2-3|-|TRBD2|TRBV7-2
CASSPSGGGAKDTQYF
TGTGCCAGCAGCCCCTCGGGCGGGGGGGCGAAAGATACGCAGTATTTT
>TRBJ2-7|once|TRBD1|TRBV7-6
CASSRRTGYEQYF
TGTGCCAGCAGCCGAAGGACAGGCTACGAGCAGTACTTC
>TRBJ1-1|-|-|TRBV7-2
CASSSTGGGNTEAFF
TGTGCCAGCAGCTCAACGGGAGGGGGGAACACTGAAGCTTTCTTT
>TRBJ2-5|-|TRBD2|TRBV3-1/TRBV3-2
CASSPTRGETQYF
TGTGCCAGCAGCCCAACGCGGGGGGAGACCCAGTACTTC